These T cell receptor beta chains were read from a single sample in a study of blood T cell repertoires in COVID-19. Only in-frame clones appear in the TCRdb table, and some are missing; sequencing was by immunoSEQ multiplex PCR. The sample shows about 250,000 clones, about nine tenths of them seen only once. The sample taken for sequencing was PBMCs or T cells enriched from blood (not recorded which). These receptors were obtained from a man aged 35-49 years who had recovered from COVID-19. CDR3s include the opening cysteine and the closing phenylalanine or tryptophan. The order of the fields is V gene, clone size, D gene, J gene, CDR3 DNA, CDR3 protein. A D gene is named only where the DNA matches it firmly. The size entry is marked missing in some rows and otherwise reads once, few, many or a size class.

>TRBV5-1|NA|NA|TRBJ2-7
TGCGCCAGCAGCTCCACCGTGGTGGGCGGGGAGACCTACGAGCAGTACTTC
CASSSTVVGGETYEQYF
>TRBV28|NA|TRBD1|TRBJ1-5
TGTGCCAGCAGTGGAGGGGGCCTCAATCAGCCCCAGCATTTT
CASSGGGLNQPQHF
>TRBV19|NA|NA|TRBJ1-6
TGTGCCAGTAGTCCCGGGAGGGTTCAGAATTCACCCCTCCACTTT
CASSPGRVQNSPLHF
>TRBV19|NA|TRBD1|TRBJ2-6
TGTGCCAGTAGTATAGATCCGGACAGGTACTCTGGGGCCAACGTCCTGACTTTC
CASSIDPDRYSGANVLTF
>TRBV21-1|NA|NA|TRBJ2-3
TGTGCCAGCAGCAAAGAGAGGGCCACTAGCACAGATACGCAGTATTTT
CASSKERATSTDTQYF
>TRBV30|NA|TRBD2|TRBJ2-3
TGTGCCTGGAGTATAGCGGGGGGGGCCATCAGAGATACGCAGTATTTT
CAWSIAGGAIRDTQYF
>TRBV24-1|NA|NA|TRBJ2-7
TGTGCCACCACCTTCGGGGGACAGTGCCATTGGAGGGGCTACGAGCAGTACTTC
CATTFGGQCHWRGYEQYF
>TRBV4-1|NA|TRBD1|TRBJ2-1
TGCGCCAGCAGCCAGGGGACAGGGGGCCCTTCCTACAATGAGCAGTTCTTC
CASSQGTGGPSYNEQFF
>TRBV6-5|NA|NA|TRBJ1-2
TGTGCCAGCAGTTACTCTCGGGGGGCGTTCTATGGCTACACCTTC
CASSYSRGAFYGYTF
>TRBV11-2|NA|NA|TRBJ1-2
TGTGCCAGCAGCACCAACAGGAAATCTAACTATGGCTACACCTTC
CASSTNRKSNYGYTF
>TRBV4-2|NA|TRBD1|TRBJ1-1
TGTGCCAGCAGCCAAGATTATTCCTCCGGGACAGCTACTTTCTTT
CASSQDYSSGTATFF
>TRBV7-6|NA|TRBD1|TRBJ1-1
TGTGCCAGCAGCTTGACAGGGGTAGTCACTGAAGCTTTCTTT
CASSLTGVVTEAFF
>TRBV5-1|NA|NA|TRBJ1-5
TGCGCCAGCAGCTTGGCAGGGAATAGCAATCAGCCCCAGCATTTT
CASSLAGNSNQPQHF
>TRBV5-1|NA|NA|TRBJ2-3
TGCGCCAGCAGCCCGGGTAGCTTCGGAAGCACAGATACGCAGTATTTT
CASSPGSFGSTDTQYF
>TRBV25-1|once|NA|TRBJ2-5
TGTGCCAGCAGTGAATTAACAGGATTCCAAGAGACCCAGTACTTC
CASSELTGFQETQYF
>TRBV7-6|few|TRBD1|TRBJ1-6
TGTGCCAGCAGCTCCCTCGGGACAGGGGAGAATTCACCCCTCCACTTT
CASSSLGTGENSPLHF
>TRBV27|NA|NA|TRBJ1-2
TGTGCCAGCAGTTTATCTCCTCGAGGAATCCGGGTTCCCTATGGCTACACCTTC
CASSLSPRGIRVPYGYTF
>TRBV11-2|NA|TRBD2|TRBJ2-1
TGTGCCAGCAGCTTAGATTGGAGCGGGAGGGGTTACAATGAGCAGTTCTTC
CASSLDWSGRGYNEQFF
>TRBV28|NA|TRBD1|TRBJ2-3
TGTGCCAGCTATACTACAGGGGGCTTTACAGATACGCAGTATTTT
CASYTTGGFTDTQYF
>TRBV6-5|NA|NA|TRBJ1-2
TGTGCCAGCAAAATACAGGCAACTAACTATGGCTACACCTTC
CASKIQATNYGYTF
>TRBV10-3|NA|TRBD2|TRBJ2-2
TGTGCCATCAAGCGGGATCAGAACACCGGGGAGCTGTTTTTT
CAIKRDQNTGELFF
>TRBV6-1|NA|TRBD1|TRBJ1-4
TGTGCCAGCAGTTGGACAGGCGCCAATGAAAAACTGTTTTTT
CASSWTGANEKLFF
>TRBV11-2|NA|NA|TRBJ2-2
TGTGCCAGCAGCTTAGATCGGTCTGGGGGCGCAACCGGGGAGCTGTTTTTT
CASSLDRSGGATGELFF
>TRBV9|NA|TRBD1|TRBJ1-6
TGTGCCAGCAGCGTAACAGGGGACAGGGGTCCACCCCTCCACTTT
CASSVTGDRGPPLHF
>TRBV6-2/TRBV6-3|NA|NA|TRBJ1-5
TGTGCCAGCAGTTACTCGACAGGACACGGTCAGCCCCAGCATTTT
CASSYSTGHGQPQHF
>TRBV7-3|NA|NA|TRBJ2-1
TGTGCCAGCAGCTTCCTTCTGAGCTCCTACAATGAGCAGTTCTTC
CASSFLLSSYNEQFF